Presented here are 5 T cell receptor beta chains from one specimen sequenced in a study of read filtering for tumor transcriptome and immune sequencing. This library used roughly 400 ng RNA and molecular barcoded adaptors spanning alpha/delta and beta/gamma chains. TCRdb itself ran the reads through MiXCR, one entry per CDR3 protein. This table holds about 90,000 distinct CDR3 sequences, 9% to 15% found once. Sequencing used a population of CD138-negative cells sorted from bone marrow. The receptor set was obtained from a donor aged 40 or older with multiple myeloma.

This clonotype came up many times. V and J are TRBV6-2 or TRBV6-3 and TRBJ2-7, with 11 bases lining up with TRBD2. V lost 6 bases to trimming and J lost 1 base; unmatched junction nucleotides: 8. Germline-derived CDR1 and CDR2 are MNHEY and SVGEGT. The CDR3 spans 16 residues. Here the CDR3 DNA reads TGTGCCAGCAGGATTAGGACTAGCGGGTTATCCTACGAGCAGTACTTC. Translation gives CASRIRTSGLSYEQYF.

The V call is TRBV5-1, the J call TRBJ2-6; D is unclear. CDR1 and CDR2 (germline): SGHRS, YFSETQ. The CDR3 length is 15 residues. The ends were cut back, 0 bases at V and 3 bases at J, with 7 bases in the middle. The CDR3 region has the DNA TGCGCCAGCAGCTTGGACAGCTTTGGGGCCAACGTCCTGACTTTC. As protein: CASSLDSFGANVLTF.

This clonotype has just a few counts. The genes are TRBV5-1 and TRBJ2-7; possible D gene TRBD1, 5 bases. This CDR3 has 16 amino acids. Trimming shortened V by 0 bases and J by 4 bases, and 17 bases separated the two germline ends. Germline V CDR1 and CDR2: SGHRS, YFSETQ. This CDR3 reads CASSLDGSRAKYEQYF. As DNA, the CDR3 is TGCGCCAGCAGCTTGGATGGATCCAGGGCTAAATACGAGCAGTACTTC.

This clonotype was found many times. The chain carries TRBV5-1 and TRBJ2-3; a weak D match, TRBD1 (5 bases). The V end lost 1 base, the J end lost 5 bases, and 14 bases lay between the germline ends. The CDR3 loop spans 15 amino acids. Germline V gives CDR1 SGHRS, CDR2 YFSETQ. CDR3 loop: CASSLRGYLVDTQYF. For the CDR3, the DNA is TGCGCCAGCAGCTTGAGGGGCTATCTGGTAGATACGCAGTATTTT.

This clonotype has just one count. V usage is TRBV5-8 and J usage is TRBJ2-2; a weak D match, TRBD1 (5 bases). CDR1 is SGHTS and CDR2 is YDEGEE in the germline V gene. V was cut by 1 base and J by 1 base, with 8 bases left in between. CDR3 length: 15 amino acids. The chain's CDR3 is CASSLFQGNTGELFF. CDR3 DNA: TGTGCCAGCAGCTTGTTCCAGGGGAACACCGGGGAGCTGTTTTTT.